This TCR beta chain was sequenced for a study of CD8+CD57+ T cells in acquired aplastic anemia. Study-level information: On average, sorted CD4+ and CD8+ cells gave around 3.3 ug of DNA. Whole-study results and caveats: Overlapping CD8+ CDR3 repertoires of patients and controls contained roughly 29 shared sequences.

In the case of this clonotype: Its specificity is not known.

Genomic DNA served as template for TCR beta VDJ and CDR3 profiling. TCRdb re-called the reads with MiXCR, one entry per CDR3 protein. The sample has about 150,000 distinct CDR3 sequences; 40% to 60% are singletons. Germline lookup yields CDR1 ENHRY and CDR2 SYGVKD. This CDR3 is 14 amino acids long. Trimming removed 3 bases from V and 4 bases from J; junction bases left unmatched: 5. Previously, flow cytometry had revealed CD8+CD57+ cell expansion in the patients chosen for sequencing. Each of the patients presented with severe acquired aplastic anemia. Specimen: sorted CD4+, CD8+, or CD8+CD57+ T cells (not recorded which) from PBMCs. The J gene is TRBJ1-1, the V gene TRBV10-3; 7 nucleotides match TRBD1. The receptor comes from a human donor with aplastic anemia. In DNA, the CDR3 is TGTGCCATCAGTGACAGGGGGAAGATCACTGAAGCTTTCTTT. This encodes CAISDRGKITEAFF.